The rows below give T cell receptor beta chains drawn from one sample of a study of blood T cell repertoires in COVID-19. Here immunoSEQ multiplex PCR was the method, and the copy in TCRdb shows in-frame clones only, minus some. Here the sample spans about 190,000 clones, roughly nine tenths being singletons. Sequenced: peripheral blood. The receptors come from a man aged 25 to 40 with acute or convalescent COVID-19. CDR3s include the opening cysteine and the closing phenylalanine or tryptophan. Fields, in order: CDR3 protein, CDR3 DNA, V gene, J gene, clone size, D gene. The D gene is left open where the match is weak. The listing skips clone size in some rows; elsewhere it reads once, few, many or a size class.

CDR3: CASGLVLQAGVTYNEQFF
DNA: TGTGCTAGTGGTTTGGTACTCCAAGCGGGAGTAACCTACAATGAGCAGTTCTTC
V: TRBV12-5
J: TRBJ2-1
size: -
D: TRBD2

CDR3: CASSQAGGRETQYF
DNA: TGTGCCAGCAGCCAAGCGGGGGGGCGAGAGACCCAGTACTTC
V: TRBV4-2
J: TRBJ2-5
size: -
D: TRBD2

CDR3: CASSPGAEVLGELFF
DNA: TGCGCCAGCAGCCCTGGAGCAGAAGTTTTGGGGGAGCTGTTTTTT
V: TRBV5-1
J: TRBJ2-2
size: -
D: -

CDR3: CASSPGVRNEQYF
DNA: TGCGCCAGCAGCCCGGGAGTACGGAACGAGCAGTACTTC
V: TRBV5-1
J: TRBJ2-7
size: -
D: -

CDR3: CASSSGTEAFF
DNA: TGTGCCAGCAGTTCGGGCACTGAAGCTTTCTTT
V: TRBV27
J: TRBJ1-1
size: -
D: -

CDR3: CASSLAAATGELFF
DNA: TGCGCCAGCAGCTTGGCCGCGGCCACCGGGGAGCTGTTTTTT
V: TRBV5-1
J: TRBJ2-2
size: -
D: -

CDR3: CASSLANQPQHF
DNA: TGTGCCAGCAGCTTGGCAAATCAGCCCCAGCATTTT
V: TRBV5-5
J: TRBJ1-5
size: few
D: -

CDR3: CASSLASVTYNEQFF
DNA: TGTGCCAGCAGCTTGGCTTCGGTCACCTACAATGAGCAGTTCTTC
V: TRBV5-5
J: TRBJ2-1
size: -
D: -

CDR3: CASSNGRSGSSYNEQFF
DNA: TGTGCCAGCAGCAATGGACGGAGCGGCAGCTCCTACAATGAGCAGTTCTTC
V: TRBV21-1
J: TRBJ2-1
size: -
D: -

CDR3: CASSLGQLSRNSPLHF
DNA: TGTGCCAGCAGCTTGGGACAGCTTAGTCGTAATTCACCCCTCCACTTT
V: TRBV5-4
J: TRBJ1-6
size: -
D: -

CDR3: CASTYLMGLAGDYEQYF
DNA: TGCGCCAGCACCTATCTCATGGGACTAGCGGGAGATTACGAGCAGTACTTC
V: TRBV10-2
J: TRBJ2-7
size: once
D: TRBD2

CDR3: CASTSLSAGTRRTEAFF
DNA: TGTGCCAGCACTAGCCTAAGTGCCGGGACACGCAGGACTGAAGCTTTCTTT
V: TRBV27
J: TRBJ1-1
size: few
D: -

CDR3: CASSPTGYSNQPQHF
DNA: TGTGCCAGCAGTCCGACAGGGTATAGCAATCAGCCCCAGCATTTT
V: TRBV6-5
J: TRBJ1-5
size: once
D: TRBD1

CDR3: CASSYGTARSNQPQHF
DNA: TGTGCCAGCAGTTACGGGACAGCCCGAAGCAATCAGCCCCAGCATTTT
V: TRBV6-2/TRBV6-3
J: TRBJ1-5
size: -
D: TRBD1

CDR3: CASRSSEGGAEAFF
DNA: TGTGCCAGCAGGAGCAGTGAGGGGGGGGCTGAAGCTTTCTTT
V: TRBV6-5
J: TRBJ1-1
size: -
D: -

CDR3: CASSFRGRGQANTEAFF
DNA: TGTGCCAGCAGCTTTAGAGGCAGGGGGCAAGCGAACACTGAAGCTTTCTTT
V: TRBV11-2
J: TRBJ1-1
size: -
D: TRBD1

CDR3: CASSGGGSNSPLHF
DNA: TGTGCCAGCAGTGGGGGGGGTTCTAATTCACCCCTCCACTTT
V: TRBV28
J: TRBJ1-6
size: once
D: -

CDR3: CASSNSEWGYTF
DNA: TGTGCCAGTAGTAATTCGGAGTGGGGCTACACCTTC
V: TRBV19
J: TRBJ1-2
size: -
D: -

CDR3: CASSGSPNTGELFF
DNA: TGTGCCAGCAGTGGGAGCCCGAACACCGGGGAGCTGTTTTTT
V: TRBV28
J: TRBJ2-2
size: -
D: -

CDR3: CSARQGYEQYF
DNA: TGCAGCGCACGACAGGGGTACGAGCAGTACTTC
V: TRBV29-1
J: TRBJ2-7
size: -
D: TRBD1